The following is a TCR beta chain sequence with its context. The record originates from a study of shared T cell receptors in the human thymus. Data came from immunoSEQ multiplex PCR; TCRdb stores just in-frame clones and leaves some out. Found here are 700,000 to 750,000 clones, approximately 85% of them singletons; the top ten hold more than 0.01%. The CDR3 spans 18 residues. In germline, CDR1 is LGHNA, CDR2 YSLEER. The V gene end was trimmed by 1 base and the J gene end by 8 bases; junction bases not matched to a gene: 19. The same specimen was also included in a second study, on human thymus T cells.

This clonotype originated in a girl under three years old with a congenital heart defect. Sequencing used thymocytes. The rearrangement uses TRBV4-3 and TRBJ1-2; 7 bases align to TRBD1. DNA of the CDR3: TGCGCCAGCAGCCAAGGGGTAGGGGGCGATCGGGCTAGTGAGGGCTACACCTTC. This codes for CASSQGVGGDRASEGYTF.